Sequencing of this T cell receptor beta chain was carried out in a study of T-cell reconstitution after alpha-beta-depleted transplantation in children. Germline V gives CDR1 LNHDA, CDR2 SQIVND (reference sequence). There are 15 residues in the CDR3. V lost 6 bases and J lost 3, with 15 bases in between. Unique molecular identifiers were used to barcode this TCRbeta library. TCRdb itself ran the PCR reads through MiXCR, one entry per CDR3 protein. The repertoire holds around 420,000 distinct CDR3 sequences, with under 20% as singletons. This clonotype was seen a handful of times. Sequenced here: PBMCs, mostly from graft donor cells, sampled 360 days after TCRalphabeta/CD19-depleted stem cell transplant. The TCR sequence derives from a boy younger than two who had a stem cell transplant for Wiskott-Aldrich syndrome, so the T cells may come from the graft donor. The rearrangement uses TRBV19 and TRBJ2-1, with D possibly matching TRBD1 (9 bases). CDR3 residues: CASSGRDRDYNEQFF. The CDR3 coding sequence is TGTGCCAGTAGCGGGAGGGACAGGGACTACAATGAGCAGTTCTTC.